The 29 T cell receptor beta chains given below trace back to one sample, sequenced in a study of early T cells in non-severe SARS-CoV-2 infection. TCRdb re-analysed the 5' RACE reads in MiXCR, keeping a single row per CDR3 protein. Among roughly 77,000 distinct CDR3 sequences, 9% to 15% were seen once, and the ten largest hold 4% to 5.5%. Input material: whole blood. The receptors come from an adult who was a healthcare worker with PCR-confirmed SARS-CoV-2 infection or an uninfected control (not recorded which).

The chain joins TRBV29-1 to TRBJ2-7; D gene uncertain. The CDR3 is 11 amino acids. From germline, CDR1 is SQVTM and CDR2 ANQGSEA. The V gene lost 7 bases and the J gene lost 6 bases, with 13 bases spanning the gap. CDR3 DNA: TGCAGCGCCCCATGGCGCGGCGAGCAGTACTTC. It translates to CSAPWRGEQYF.

The chain couples TRBV29-1 to TRBJ1-1, with D perhaps TRBD1 (5 bases). This CDR3 region has 9 residues. Germline loops: CDR1 SQVTM, CDR2 ANQGSEA. Deletions cut 3 bases from V and 12 bases from J, with 8 bases between. The CDR3 sequence: CSVEQGPFF. The CDR3 nucleotides are TGCAGCGTTGAGCAGGGCCCTTTCTTT.

The chain employs TRBV6-1 and TRBJ2-1; the match to TRBD2 covers 9 bases. Germline V CDR1 and CDR2: MNHNS, SASEGT. J gave up 2 bases and V 5 bases, and 4 bases lay outside the gene matches. The CDR3 runs 15 residues. The CDR3 bases are TGTGCCAGCAGTACCCTAGCGGGAACCTACAATGAGCAGTTCTTC. Its protein is CASSTLAGTYNEQFF.

V is TRBV7-6 and J is TRBJ2-2, with 10 bases identical to TRBD2. The CDR3 contains 17 residues. The ends lost 5 bases at V and 2 bases at J; junction bases unmatched: 8. Germline CDR1 and CDR2: SGHVS and FNYEAQ. Written as DNA, the CDR3 is TGTGCCAGCAGCCCGACTAGCGGGTCACCTAACACCGGGGAGCTGTTTTTT. Its translation: CASSPTSGSPNTGELFF.

In this sample, this clonotype turned up a few times. Sequence at one end of the junction differs from germline and may be a read error. The gene calls are TRBV12-3 or TRBV12-4 and TRBJ2-5; perhaps D is TRBD1 or TRBD2 (5 bases each). This CDR3 contains 13 residues. DNA for the CDR3: TGTGCCGGCAGTCCCGGGACGGAGGAGACCCAGTACTTC. Protein sequence: CAGSPGTEETQYF.

This clonotype was observed many times. V and J are TRBV13 and TRBJ2-7; 15 positions match TRBD2. Germline CDR1 PRHDT, CDR2 FYEKMQ (reference sequence). The CDR3 totals 14 residues. With 3 bases clipped from V and 6 bases from J, the junction kept 0 bases outside the gene matches. The CDR3 nucleotides read TGTGCCAGCAGCTTGGGACTAGCGGGAGGCGAGCAGTACTTC. This gives the protein CASSLGLAGGEQYF.

About this clonotype: This may be a read error: a much more frequent sequence differs by one nucleotide. The CDR3 ends on some other residue instead of the conserved phenylalanine or tryptophan, so this is likely a read error. V usage is TRBV2 and J usage is TRBJ1-1; possibly TRBD1 for D (6 bases). The CDR3 runs to 14 residues. The germline V gene encodes CDR1 SNHLY and CDR2 FYNNEI. V was pared by 6 bases and J by 5 bases, with 16 bases between. The CDR3 spells CASRWTVGVTEAFI. For the CDR3, the DNA is TGTGCCAGCAGGTGGACAGTCGGTGTTACTGAAGCTTTCATT.

With respect to this clonotype: A much larger clone differs by one base, so this may be a read error. The gene calls are TRBV12-5 and TRBJ2-7, with TRBD1 matching over 10 bases. V shed 4 bases, J shed 5 bases, and the junction held 2 bases outside the gene matches. This CDR3 region has 13 residues. CDR1 is LGHNT and CDR2 is FRNRAP in the germline V gene. CDR3 amino acids: CASGSGTGDEQYF. CDR3 coding DNA: TGTGCTAGTGGTTCCGGGACAGGGGACGAGCAGTACTTC.

The chain couples TRBV30 to TRBJ1-1; D gene unclear. CDR1 GTSNPN and CDR2 SVGIG come from the germline V gene (reference sequence). The ends were cut back, 6 bases at V and 0 bases at J, with 11 bases in the middle. The CDR3 contains 13 residues. The CDR3 sequence: CACPDGVNTEAFF. The DNA for the CDR3 is TGTGCCTGTCCCGACGGAGTGAACACTGAAGCTTTCTTT.

The chain uses TRBV9 and TRBJ2-5; D is possibly TRBD1 (6 bases). Trimming took 2 bases from V and 8 from J, leaving 13 bases between them. The CDR3 contains 13 residues. Germline V gene data show CDR1 as SGDLS and CDR2 as YYNGEE. The CDR3 DNA follows: TGTGCCAGCAGCGTTGGACAGCCTGATACCCAGTACTTC. Protein product: CASSVGQPDTQYF.

In its sample, this clonotype was seen many times. The CDR3 spells CASGPGQDVNGYTF. The CDR3, as DNA: TGTGCTAGTGGTCCCGGACAGGACGTTAATGGCTACACCTTC. The J gene is TRBJ1-2, the V gene TRBV12-5, with 7 bases aligning to TRBD1. CDR1 and CDR2 from the germline V gene are LGHNT and FRNRAP. This CDR3 spans 14 amino acids. V dropped 5 bases and J dropped 6; count of bases not matched to a gene: 9.

This clonotype was seen a few times. The genes are TRBV7-8 and TRBJ2-1; TRBD2 is a possible D gene (6 bases). V was clipped by 6 bases and J by 1 base, with 16 bases between them. CDR1 and CDR2 from the germline V gene are SGHVS and FQNEAQ. This CDR3 region has 16 residues. The CDR3 region has the DNA TGTGCCAGCAGGCCCCCGACTAGGGGATCCTACAATGAGCAGTTCTTC. Translation gives CASRPPTRGSYNEQFF.

Written as DNA, the CDR3 is TGTGCCAGCAGCGGGGTGCTCCCCCGGAATGAGCAGTTCTTC. As protein: CASSGVLPRNEQFF. The chain couples TRBV5-4 to TRBJ2-1; D remains unclear. The germline CDR1 and CDR2 sequences are SGHNT and YYREEE (reference sequence). The CDR3 has 14 residues. The germline V and J ends were trimmed by 4 bases and 7 bases, with 15 bases remaining between them.

This clonotype was seen repeatedly, ten times or more. This chain connects TRBV28 to TRBJ2-3; D unclear. V lost 11 bases to trimming and J lost 1 base, with 16 bases between them. From germline, CDR1 is MDHEN and CDR2 SYDVKM. The length of the CDR3 is 14 residues. Written as DNA, the CDR3 is TGTGCCCTGGGCCCTCGGGTTGGCACAGATACGCAGTATTTT. Protein sequence: CALGPRVGTDTQYF.

In its sample, this clonotype was seen a few times. The CDR3 DNA follows: TGTGCCAGCAGGATAGGAGGGGGGGCCGGTCACGAGCAGTACTTC. Translating it yields CASRIGGGAGHEQYF. The chain combines TRBV7-2 with TRBJ2-7; TRBD2 might be the D (7 bases). V gave up 6 bases and J gave up 5 bases, with 20 bases separating them. The CDR3 consists of 15 residues. The germline gives CDR1 SGHTA, CDR2 FQGNSA.

This clonotype was counted many times. The chain combines TRBV30 with TRBJ2-1, with TRBD2 as a possible D gene (5 bases). Germline V gene lookup returns CDR1 GTSNPN and CDR2 SVGIG (reference sequence). V was shortened by 0 bases and J by 3 bases, with 12 bases between the two germline ends. The CDR3 covers 15 residues. The CDR3 sequence is CAWSVEGSDYNEQFF. DNA of the CDR3: TGTGCCTGGAGTGTCGAGGGCTCTGACTACAATGAGCAGTTCTTC.

Ten or more counts support this clonotype. The gene calls are TRBV2 and TRBJ2-3, with 11 bases identical to TRBD2. CDR1 and CDR2 from the germline V gene are SNHLY and FYNNEI. The CDR3 has 15 residues. V was clipped by 2 bases and J by 5 bases; unmatched bases: 3. DNA for the CDR3: TGTGCCAGCAGTGAACTAGCGGGGGGCGGAGATACGCAGTATTTT. It encodes CASSELAGGGDTQYF.

V and J are TRBV7-9 and TRBJ2-3; 8 bases map to TRBD2. V gave up 5 bases and J gave up 0 bases; unmatched junction bases: 13. This CDR3 has 18 amino acids. Germline V gives CDR1 SEHNR, CDR2 FQNEAQ (reference sequence). The CDR3 sequence is CASSPGDGGGLSTDTQYF. The CDR3 bases are TGTGCCAGCAGCCCAGGCGACGGCGGGGGGCTTAGCACAGATACGCAGTATTTT.

The genes are TRBV7-9 and TRBJ2-1; perhaps TRBD2 as D (6 bases). The germline V and J ends were trimmed by 5 bases and 6 bases, with 14 bases remaining between them. The CDR3 is made up of 14 amino acids. Germline CDR1 is SEHNR and CDR2 is FQNEAQ (reference sequence). CDR3 DNA: TGTGCCAGCAGCCGCAGGAACGGGGGCAATGAGCAGTTCTTC. The encoded protein is CASSRRNGGNEQFF.

This clonotype was observed many times. This chain connects TRBV5-5 to TRBJ2-7; D ambiguous. The CDR3 runs to 12 residues. Looked up from germline, CDR1 is SGHKS and CDR2 is YYEKEE (reference sequence). V gave up 0 bases and J gave up 3 bases, with 4 bases separating them. The CDR3 spells CASSLDFYEQYF. The DNA of the CDR3 is TGTGCCAGCAGCTTGGACTTCTACGAGCAGTACTTC.

The CDR3 loop reads CATSRVRAGTKNIQYF. CDR3 bases: TGTGCCACCAGCAGAGTGCGAGCGGGTACCAAAAACATTCAGTACTTC. The rearrangement joins TRBV15 to TRBJ2-4, with D maybe TRBD2 (6 bases). V lost 1 base, J lost 2 bases, and 12 bases lay in between. Germline loops: CDR1 LNHNV, CDR2 YYDKDF (reference sequence). The CDR3 is 16 amino acids. Full variable domain (missing parts from reference TRBV15 and TRBJ2-4): DAMVIQNPRYQVTQFGKPVTLSCSQTLNHNVMYWYQQKSSQAPKLLFHYYDKDFNNEADTPDNFQSRRPNTSFCFLDIRSPGLGDTAMYLCATSRVRAGTKNIQYFGAGTRLSVL.

This clonotype was seen only a few times. The chain has TRBV3-1 and TRBJ1-1; 12 bases are shared with TRBD1. Germline trimming cut 1 base from V and 1 base from J; bases unmatched to any gene: 7. This CDR3 region has 18 residues. Germline values: CDR1 LGHDT, CDR2 YNNKEL (reference sequence). Here the CDR3 reads CASSQGAGTGGANTEAFF. CDR3 in DNA: TGTGCCAGCAGCCAAGGGGCCGGGACAGGGGGCGCGAACACTGAAGCTTTCTTT.

The table lists this clonotype with many counts. Here the CDR3 DNA reads TGTGCCACCAGTGACACCGGGACAGGCACCGGGGAGCTGTTTTTT. Translating gives CATSDTGTGTGELFF. The rearrangement uses TRBV24-1 and TRBJ2-2; 8 bases map to TRBD1. This CDR3 is 15 amino acids long. From germline, CDR1 is KGHDR and CDR2 SFDVKD. V lost 4 bases, J lost 4 bases, and 4 bases stayed unmatched.

This clonotype was recorded many times. The chain employs TRBV6-6 and TRBJ2-7; 9 nucleotides align to TRBD2. CDR1 MNHNY and CDR2 SVGAGI come from the germline V gene (reference sequence). The V and J ends lost 5 bases and 5 bases, in that order; junction bases with no gene match: 10. The CDR3 runs 15 residues. CDR3 DNA sequence: TGTGCCAGCAGTCTCGGCGGCGGGAGGGTGCACGAGCAGTACTTC. Translating it yields CASSLGGGRVHEQYF.

This chain links TRBV6-5 with TRBJ2-1; 9 bases are a match to TRBD2. Looked up from germline, CDR1 is MNHEY and CDR2 is SVGAGI. V dropped 5 bases and J dropped 6; count of bases not matched to a gene: 8. The CDR3 consists of 15 residues. The CDR3 bases are TGTGCCAGCAGTCGTAGCGGGAGCGGTTCCAATGAGCAGTTCTTC. The encoded protein is CASSRSGSGSNEQFF.

The V call is TRBV20-1, the J call TRBJ2-3, with D perhaps TRBD2 (6 bases). CDR1 and CDR2 (germline): DFQATT, SNEGSKA (reference sequence). V lost 1 base to trimming and J lost 0 bases, with 11 bases between them. The CDR3 runs to 15 residues. CDR3 nucleotide sequence: TGCAGTGCTAGAGGTAGCGGAGGTAGCACAGATACGCAGTATTTT. This encodes CSARGSGGSTDTQYF.

This clonotype has a count of ten or more. This chain connects TRBV2 to TRBJ2-1; TRBD2 matches at 7 bases. The V and J ends lost 6 bases and 4 bases, in that order; junction bases with no gene match: 6. Germline CDR1 and CDR2: SNHLY and FYNNEI. The CDR3 has 14 amino acids. In DNA, the CDR3 is TGTGCCAGCAGGGGCGGGGAGGGTTACAATGAGCAGTTCTTC. Protein: CASRGGEGYNEQFF.

This clonotype has a handful of counts. The gene calls are TRBV12-3 or TRBV12-4 and TRBJ2-5, with 10 bases aligning to TRBD2. Trimming cost V 4 bases and J 1 base; bases outside gene matches: 6. The CDR3 is made up of 16 amino acids. CDR3 sequence reads: CASSSPLAGVQETQYF. In DNA form, the CDR3 reads TGTGCCAGCAGTTCCCCTCTAGCGGGGGTCCAAGAGACCCAGTACTTC.

This clonotype has a handful of counts. The rearrangement joins TRBV6-1 to TRBJ1-1; 8 nucleotides align to TRBD1. CDR1 and CDR2 from the germline V gene are MNHNS and SASEGT. J was trimmed by 8 bases and V by 3 bases; bases with no gene match: 5. CDR3 length equals 13 residues. This chain's CDR3 is CASSEDRDLEAFF. The CDR3 nucleotides read TGTGCCAGCAGTGAGGACAGGGATCTAGAAGCTTTCTTT.